These 28 T cell receptor beta chains originate from one sample sequenced in a study of blood T cell repertoires in COVID-19. The repertoire was sequenced with immunoSEQ multiplex PCR; TCRdb's copy has only in-frame clones and lacks some. The data show hundreds of thousands of clones, 70% to 85% seen once. What was sequenced was peripheral blood. All receptors derive from a woman aged 80 or over with acute or convalescent COVID-19.

The CDR3 DNA reads TGTGCCAGCAGTGTCGGAGGGACTAGCGGGGCCTACGAGCAGTACTTC. Translated, it gives CASSVGGTSGAYEQYF. The chain is built from TRBV2 and TRBJ2-7; 13 bases align to TRBD2. Germline assignment: CDR1 SNHLY and CDR2 FYNNEI. This CDR3 is 16 amino acids long. The ends lost 4 bases at V and 2 bases at J; junction bases unmatched: 5.

V is TRBV6-2 or TRBV6-3 and J is TRBJ1-4, with D unresolved. V was pared by 2 bases and J by 3 bases, with 13 bases between. The CDR3 runs 16 residues. Germline V CDR1 and CDR2: MNHEY, SVGEGT. The CDR3 sequence: CASSYVDELPNEKLFF. The CDR3 DNA is TGTGCCAGCAGTTACGTCGATGAACTCCCTAATGAAAAACTGTTTTTT.

The rearrangement uses TRBV21-1 and TRBJ1-5. TRBV21-1 is listed as a pseudogene. CDR3 size: 14 residues. CDR3 in DNA: TGTGCCAGCAGCAAAGCCGTCCGGGATCAGCCCCAGCATTTT. This codes for CASSKAVRDQPQHF.

The chain employs TRBV7-9 and TRBJ2-6, with D possibly being TRBD2 (5 bases). The CDR3 spans 14 residues. Germline-derived CDR1 and CDR2 are SEHNR and FQNEAQ (reference sequence). Trimming took 7 bases from V and 1 from J, leaving 8 bases between them. The CDR3 sequence: CASKRGSGANVLTF. The CDR3 nucleotides read TGTGCCAGCAAAAGAGGGTCTGGGGCCAACGTCCTGACTTTC.

In this sample, this clone turned up a few times. This chain links TRBV19 with TRBJ1-6; a possible D gene is TRBD1 (5 bases). Germline V gene data show CDR1 as LNHDA and CDR2 as SQIVND (reference sequence). The CDR3 is 14 residues long. V lost 9 bases to trimming and J lost 2 bases, with 11 bases between them. The CDR3 region has the DNA TGTGCCAGCCAAAGGGGCCCCTATAATTCACCCCTCCACTTT. This sequence encodes CASQRGPYNSPLHF.

The V gene is TRBV5-1, the J gene TRBJ2-1, with D perhaps TRBD2 (7 bases). The CDR3 spans 15 residues. V was clipped by 2 bases and J by 4 bases, with 13 bases between them. Germline assignment: CDR1 SGHRS and CDR2 YFSETQ. The CDR3 here is CASSLGGAQYNEQFF. The CDR3 nucleotides read TGCGCCAGCAGCTTAGGGGGGGCCCAATACAATGAGCAGTTCTTC.

V is TRBV30 and J is TRBJ2-3; D is unclear. In germline, CDR1 is GTSNPN, CDR2 SVGIG (reference sequence). There are 15 residues in the CDR3. The V end lost 0 bases, the J end lost 0 bases, and 10 bases lay between the germline ends. The CDR3 reads CAWSVLQTSTDTQYF. CDR3 sequence (DNA): TGTGCCTGGAGTGTTCTGCAAACTAGCACAGATACGCAGTATTTT.

This clone has a handful of counts. The chain carries TRBV6-6 and TRBJ2-5, with TRBD1 matching 8 bases. The CDR3 extends over 15 amino acids. V dropped 0 bases and J dropped 5; count of bases not matched to a gene: 5. In germline, CDR1 is MNHNY, CDR2 SVGAGI (reference sequence). The CDR3 DNA reads as TGTGCCAGCAGTTACTCGAGGTCAGGGGGCGAGACCCAGTACTTC. Amino acid sequence: CASSYSRSGGETQYF.

This chain joins TRBV7-2 and TRBJ2-5, with D unresolved. Trimming cost V 5 bases and J 2 bases, with 9 bases left between them. Germline V gene data show CDR1 as SGHTA and CDR2 as FQGNSA. The CDR3 is 13 residues long. The CDR3 protein is CASSAGWQETQYF. The CDR3 DNA sequence: TGTGCCAGCAGCGCCGGTTGGCAAGAGACCCAGTACTTC.

The V call is TRBV5-1, the J call TRBJ2-1; 7 bases are a match to TRBD2. This CDR3 has 16 residues. In germline, CDR1 is SGHRS, CDR2 YFSETQ. J lost 3 bases, V lost 3 bases, and 9 bases had no gene match. DNA for the CDR3: TGCGCCAGCAGCTCCCCGGCTAGCGGATACTACAATGAGCAGTTCTTC. Protein: CASSSPASGYYNEQFF.

This chain uses TRBV6-5 with TRBJ1-1, with D unclear. Deletions cut 0 bases from V and 3 bases from J, with 8 bases between. Germline CDR1 MNHEY, CDR2 SVGAGI. The CDR3 length is 14 residues. The CDR3 nucleotides read TGTGCCAGCAGTTACTCCTATGCGTACACTGAAGCTTTCTTT. It codes for CASSYSYAYTEAFF.

V is TRBV6-2 or TRBV6-3 and J is TRBJ1-5; 8 bases map to TRBD1. The CDR3 totals 19 residues. CDR1 is MNHEY, CDR2 SVGEGT, per germline. V was pared by 5 bases and J by 5 bases, with 20 bases of the junction left unmatched. For the CDR3, the DNA is TGTGCCAGCAGTCGGCTTCCGGGACAGGTCATGGATGGGGATCAGCCCCAGCATTTT. It encodes CASSRLPGQVMDGDQPQHF.

The chain recombines TRBV27 with TRBJ1-6, with unresolved D. Trimming took 2 bases from V and 5 from J, leaving 7 bases between them. Germline lookup yields CDR1 MNHEY and CDR2 SMNVEV (reference sequence). There are 14 residues in the CDR3. The CDR3 nucleotides read TGTGCCAGCAGTTTACGGGAGAATAATTCACCCCTCCACTTT. It is translated as CASSLRENNSPLHF.

This rearrangement joins TRBV3-1 (or the pseudogene TRBV3-2) to TRBJ1-2, with D maybe TRBD1 (6 bases). CDR1 and CDR2 (germline): LGHDT, YNNKEL (reference sequence). CDR3 length equals 14 residues. The V gene lost 7 bases and the J gene lost 0 bases, with 12 bases spanning the gap. The CDR3: CASTGDTTNYGYTF. The CDR3 DNA follows: TGTGCCAGCACCGGGGACACCACTAACTATGGCTACACCTTC.

This clone was recorded once. This sequence joins TRBV28 and TRBJ1-4, with D possibly being TRBD1 (6 bases). The CDR3 runs to 13 residues. The germline gives CDR1 MDHEN, CDR2 SYDVKM. Trimming took off 8 bases at V and 3 bases at J, with 10 bases between the two ends. The CDR3 DNA is TGTGCCAGCCGGACAGATGCTAATGAAAAACTGTTTTTT. This codes for CASRTDANEKLFF.

The rearrangement links TRBV18 to TRBJ2-3; possible D gene TRBD2, 6 bases. The CDR3 is made up of 15 amino acids. Germline assignment: CDR1 KGHSH and CDR2 LQKENI. Trimming removed 3 bases from V and 2 bases from J, with 12 bases in between. The DNA of the CDR3 is TGTGCCAGCTCACCGGGAGGAGGAAACACAGATACGCAGTATTTT. Its protein product is CASSPGGGNTDTQYF. Variable domain in full (rest from reference TRBV18 and TRBJ2-3): NAGVMQNPRHLVRRRGQEARLRCSPMKGHSHVYWYRQLPEEGLKFMVYLQKENIIDESGMPKERFSAEFPKEGPSILRIQQVVRGDSAAYFCASSPGGGNTDTQYFGPGTRLTVL.

This clone was picked up a small number of times. The rearrangement joins TRBV19 to TRBJ2-7; TRBD1 is a possible D gene (6 bases). CDR1 and CDR2 (germline): LNHDA, SQIVND (reference sequence). V was shortened by 5 bases and J by 0 bases, with 14 bases between the two germline ends. The CDR3 extends over 15 amino acids. CDR3 region: CASSLTPDSSYEQYF. The CDR3 DNA follows: TGTGCCAGTAGTCTCACCCCGGACAGCTCCTACGAGCAGTACTTC.

The V and J genes are TRBV5-8 and TRBJ2-5; tentative D call: TRBD2 (7 bases). Per the germline V gene, CDR1 is SGHTS and CDR2 is YDEGEE. Trimming took off 0 bases at V and 0 bases at J, with 12 bases between the two ends. CDR3 length: 16 amino acids. CDR3 sequence (DNA): TGTGCCAGCAGCTTGGGGCGGGGGCATAACCAAGAGACCCAGTACTTC. Translating it yields CASSLGRGHNQETQYF.

The V call is TRBV3-1 (or the pseudogene TRBV3-2), the J call TRBJ1-2, with D perhaps matching TRBD1 (5 bases). Trimming left V 2 bases short and J 5 bases short, with 12 bases between. This CDR3 comprises 14 residues. CDR1 LGHDT and CDR2 YNNKEL come from the germline V gene (reference sequence). The CDR3 bases are TGTGCCAGCAGCCAATGGGGCGAGATTTATGGCTACACCTTC. The encoded protein is CASSQWGEIYGYTF.

This chain uses TRBV9 with TRBJ1-4; the D is unclear. CDR3 size: 14 residues. V lost 2 bases and J 7 bases, leaving 12 bases between the germline ends. Germline CDR1 and CDR2: SGDLS and YYNGEE. In nucleotides, the CDR3 is TGTGCCAGCAGCGTCACGGGAGACCGTGAAAAACTGTTTTTT. Its protein product is CASSVTGDREKLFF.

This chain connects TRBV6-2 or TRBV6-3 to TRBJ1-1; D is perhaps TRBD1 (5 bases). CDR1 and CDR2 (germline): MNHEY, SVGEGT. V lost 0 bases and J 8 bases, leaving 7 bases between the germline ends. The CDR3 has 12 amino acids. The CDR3 DNA follows: TGTGCCAGCAGTTACTCGAACAGGGAAGCTTTCTTT. It is translated as CASSYSNREAFF.

This chain uses TRBV7-7 with TRBJ2-5, with 12 bases fitting TRBD1. V gave up 5 bases and J gave up 5 bases; unmatched junction bases: 9. The CDR3 totals 16 residues. Germline CDR1 is SSHAT and CDR2 is FNYEAQ (reference sequence). In DNA, the CDR3 is TGTGCCAGCAGCCCATTGGGGACAGGGGGCACGGAGACCCAGTACTTC. Amino acids: CASSPLGTGGTETQYF.

The chain joins TRBV7-3 to TRBJ2-1, with 8 nucleotides matching TRBD2. J gave up 7 bases and V 6 bases, and 11 bases lay outside the gene matches. Germline V gene sequence: CDR1 SGHTA, CDR2 FQGTGA. CDR3 length equals 15 residues. The CDR3 is CASSPGGPSGNEQFF. In nucleotides, the CDR3 is TGTGCCAGCAGTCCCGGGGGGCCTAGCGGGAATGAGCAGTTCTTC.

The chain has TRBV7-2 and TRBJ2-3; D is unclear. Germline V lookup: CDR1 SGHTA, CDR2 FQGNSA. The CDR3 runs 14 residues. V dropped 4 bases and J dropped 0 bases, with 8 bases sitting between them. In DNA form, the CDR3 reads TGTGCCAGCAGCTCACTCGTTAGCACAGATACGCAGTATTTT. It is translated as CASSSLVSTDTQYF.

The rearrangement uses TRBV19 and TRBJ1-2; D call uncertain. CDR3 length: 13 residues. Between the trimmed V and J ends, which lost 5 bases and 5 bases, there was a span of 12 bases. Germline CDR1 is LNHDA and CDR2 is SQIVND (reference sequence). The CDR3 coding sequence is TGTGCCAGTAGTCTGGGCCGCTTATATGGCTACACCTTC. It encodes CASSLGRLYGYTF.

The J gene is TRBJ1-6, the V gene TRBV12-3 or TRBV12-4; 7 bases are shared with TRBD1. With 6 bases clipped from V and 10 bases from J, the junction kept 3 bases outside the gene matches. The CDR3 runs 12 residues. The DNA for the CDR3 is TGTGCCAGCAGAACAGGGGTATCACCCCTCCACTTT. This encodes CASRTGVSPLHF.

The chain combines TRBV19 with TRBJ2-1; 8 bases agree with TRBD2. V lost 3 bases to trimming and J lost 3 bases; unmatched junction nucleotides: 4. The CDR3 totals 15 residues. In germline, CDR1 is LNHDA, CDR2 SQIVND (reference sequence). CDR3 sequence reads: CASSMDSGNYNEQFF. The CDR3 DNA sequence: TGTGCCAGTAGTATGGATAGCGGGAACTACAATGAGCAGTTCTTC.

This clone was found a few times. This sequence joins TRBV9 and TRBJ1-3, with D unclear. The germline V gene has CDR1 SGDLS and CDR2 YYNGEE. V was cut by 3 bases and J by 0 bases, with 10 bases left in between. The CDR3 is made up of 15 amino acids. For the CDR3, the DNA is TGTGCCAGCAGCGCGAACACCAACTCTGGAAACACCATATATTTT. It translates to CASSANTNSGNTIYF.